By sample share, the clone carrying this TCR beta chain is medium-sized. Antigen: not known. The data were obtained in a study of cytomegalovirus exposure and HLA in healthy donors. The wider study: HLA-typed donors were the source of some 85 million unique TCRs, which an early data release held.

PCR was performed using 60 Vbeta and 13 Jbeta primers. How the authors handled the data: Later analysis identified tens of millions of unique TCR beta chains, approximately 11 million shared. Measured with immunoSEQ multiplex PCR; TCRdb has only the in-frame clones, and not every one. From that table come the V and J calls and clone size; the DNA was used to work out D and trimming. The top ten hold 6.5% to 8.5% of the sample, which has 90,000 to 120,000 clones, around 73% seen once. The CDR3 is made up of 12 amino acids. Trimming left V 7 bases short and J 1 base short, with 4 bases between. Germline CDR1 and CDR2: MNHNY and SVGAGI (reference sequence). Study findings and constraints: Beyond CMV serostatus, there was no information to go on about immune exposure.

The receptor was isolated from a man under 40 in good health and CMV-seronegative. The V call is TRBV6-6, the J call TRBJ2-2; D remains ambiguous. Sequences were obtained from PBMCs. As DNA, the CDR3 is TGTGCCAGCAACGGGAACACCGGGGAGCTGTTTTTT. It specifies CASNGNTGELFF.